The 16 T cell receptor beta chains below come from one sample, sequenced in a study of neurological immune-mediated disorders. MiXCR was run by TCRdb on the 5' RACE reads, yielding one entry per CDR3 protein. The data show tens of thousands of distinct CDR3 sequences, roughly 4.8% seen once. The sample taken for sequencing was PBMCs. Receptors were obtained from a woman in her 70s with multiple sclerosis.

This clonotype was picked up many times. This chain uses TRBV6-5 with TRBJ2-5; 8 nucleotides agree with TRBD2. The CDR3 is 15 amino acids. J gave up 4 bases and V 0 bases, and 4 bases lay outside the gene matches. Germline V CDR1 and CDR2: MNHEY, SVGAGI. The CDR3 here is CASSYSGLAGETQYF. CDR3 sequence (DNA): TGTGCCAGCAGTTACTCGGGGCTAGCGGGAGAGACCCAGTACTTC.

This clonotype was detected many times. The rearrangement joins TRBV3-1 to TRBJ1-6, with D possibly TRBD1 on 6 matching bases. This CDR3 is 14 amino acids long. Germline V gene sequence: CDR1 LGHDT, CDR2 YNNKEL (reference sequence). The ends were cut back, 0 bases at V and 6 bases at J, with 6 bases in the middle. CDR3 sequence: CASSQEGGNSPLHF. The CDR3 DNA sequence: TGTGCCAGCAGCCAAGAAGGGGGTAATTCACCCCTCCACTTT. Drawing the rest from reference TRBV3-1 and TRBJ1-6, the complete variable domain is DTAVSQTPKYLVTQMGNDKSIKCEQNLGHDTMYWYKQDSKKFLKIMFSYNNKELIINETVPNRFSPKSPDKAHLNLHINSLELGDSAVYFCASSQEGGNSPLHFGNGTRLTVT.

This clonotype has just a few counts. The chain joins TRBV5-1 to TRBJ2-7; D could derive from TRBD1 or TRBD2 (6 bases each). The germline gives CDR1 SGHRS, CDR2 YFSETQ. This CDR3 comprises 14 residues. Trimming removed 4 bases at V and 6 bases at J, with 17 bases between. This CDR3 reads CASSKEGGSGEQYF. The CDR3 DNA follows: TGCGCCAGCAGCAAGGAGGGGGGATCGGGCGAGCAGTACTTC.

Ten or more counts support this clonotype. This rearrangement joins TRBV5-1 to TRBJ1-5; 10 bases fit TRBD1. CDR3 size: 16 residues. With V trimmed by 4 bases and J by 5 bases, 9 bases remained unmatched. Germline CDR1 reads SGHRS; CDR2 reads YFSETQ. This CDR3 is CASSPGQGNGYQPQHF. DNA for the CDR3: TGCGCCAGCAGCCCGGGACAGGGGAATGGGTATCAGCCCCAGCATTTT.

This clonotype was counted at least ten times. The genes are TRBV12-3 or TRBV12-4 and TRBJ1-1, with 10 bases that match TRBD1. This CDR3 has 16 residues. J was trimmed by 6 bases and V by 5 bases; bases with no gene match: 12. DNA for the CDR3: TGTGCCAGCAGTCGATCGGGACAGGGGAACTCGCCTGAAGCTTTCTTT. Its protein is CASSRSGQGNSPEAFF.

Ten or more counts support this clonotype. V usage is TRBV2 and J usage is TRBJ2-5; maybe TRBD2 (6 bases). The V end was cut by 3 bases, the J end by 1 base, with 12 bases between. The CDR3 runs 15 residues. The germline CDR1 and CDR2 sequences are SNHLY and FYNNEI. CDR3 protein: CASSDYSGVQETQYF. CDR3 in DNA: TGTGCCAGCAGTGACTATAGCGGAGTCCAAGAGACCCAGTACTTC.

This clonotype appeared many times. V is TRBV5-1 and J is TRBJ2-3; perhaps TRBD2 as D (5 bases). V was cut by 3 bases and J by 3 bases, with 5 bases left in between. Germline CDR1 SGHRS, CDR2 YFSETQ. This CDR3 comprises 12 residues. CDR3 amino acids: CASSSGTDTQYF. Here the CDR3 DNA reads TGCGCCAGCAGCTCGGGAACAGATACGCAGTATTTT.

This clonotype was seen repeatedly, ten times or more. The rearrangement uses TRBV7-9 and TRBJ2-4; the match to TRBD1 covers 7 bases. The CDR3 has 15 amino acids. The germline V gene encodes CDR1 SEHNR and CDR2 FQNEAQ (reference sequence). J was trimmed by 4 bases and V by 3 bases; bases with no gene match: 6. The CDR3 loop reads CASSFGTDTKNIQYF. CDR3 coding DNA: TGTGCCAGCAGCTTTGGGACAGATACTAAAAACATTCAGTACTTC.

Many counts were recorded for this clonotype. The chain has TRBV5-1 and TRBJ1-1; D gene uncertain. The CDR3 has 13 residues. V dropped 1 base and J dropped 1 base, with 5 bases sitting between them. Germline V lookup: CDR1 SGHRS, CDR2 YFSETQ. The CDR3 protein is CASSLWGNTEAFF. DNA of the CDR3: TGCGCCAGCAGCTTGTGGGGGAACACTGAAGCTTTCTTT.

This clonotype appeared a few times. The chain uses TRBV20-1 and TRBJ2-5; 13 bases fit TRBD2. Germline V lookup: CDR1 DFQATT, CDR2 SNEGSKA (reference sequence). V trimming: 5 bases; J trimming: 3 bases; junction bases outside the gene matches: 3. This CDR3 has 14 residues. The CDR3 here is CSAQGLAGKETQYF. In DNA form, the CDR3 reads TGCAGTGCTCAGGGACTAGCGGGAAAAGAGACCCAGTACTTC.

This clonotype was observed at least ten times. CDR3 DNA: TGTGCCAGCAGTGTAGCGGGAGGGCCCTCAGATACGCAGTATTTT. Amino acid sequence: CASSVAGGPSDTQYF. This chain connects TRBV6-5 to TRBJ2-3; 11 bases line up with TRBD2. V lost 5 bases to trimming and J lost 4 bases; unmatched junction nucleotides: 5. Germline CDR1 MNHEY, CDR2 SVGAGI. This CDR3 contains 15 residues.

The chain employs TRBV30 and TRBJ2-5; no clear D gene. Germline CDR1 is GTSNPN and CDR2 is SVGIG (reference sequence). V was trimmed by 2 bases and J by 0 bases, leaving 7 bases between them. The CDR3 extends over 13 amino acids. The CDR3 DNA reads TGTGCCTGGAGTCAAATGGACCAAGAGACCCAGTACTTC. It codes for CAWSQMDQETQYF. Supplemented by reference TRBV30 and TRBJ2-5, the full variable domain reads SQTIHQWPATLVQPVGSPLSLECTVEGTSNPNLYWYRQAAGRGLQLLFYSVGIGQISSEVPQNLSASRPQDRQFILSSKKLLLSDSGFYLCAWSQMDQETQYFGPGTRLLVL.

This clonotype was seen repeatedly, ten times or more. The J gene is TRBJ2-2, the V gene TRBV20-1, with TRBD2 matching over 14 bases. The junction had 6 bases not matched to a gene; V was cut back by 6 bases and J by 0 bases. This CDR3 has 17 residues. The germline CDR1 and CDR2 sequences are DFQATT and SNEGSKA (reference sequence). The CDR3 DNA follows: TGCAGTGCCCCACTGGGACTAGCGGGGGCGAACACCGGGGAGCTGTTTTTT. Amino acid sequence: CSAPLGLAGANTGELFF.

The table lists this clonotype with many counts. The V call is TRBV20-1, the J call TRBJ2-3; tentative D call: TRBD2 (7 bases). The germline V gene has CDR1 DFQATT and CDR2 SNEGSKA (reference sequence). The CDR3 is made up of 15 amino acids. V dropped 3 bases and J dropped 4 bases, with 17 bases sitting between them. The CDR3 loop is CSARGGGGSADTQYF. CDR3 DNA sequence: TGCAGTGCTAGGGGGGGCGGCGGGAGTGCAGATACGCAGTATTTT.

The table lists this clonotype with many counts. The gene calls are TRBV15 and TRBJ1-3; D unclear. Germline V gene lookup returns CDR1 LNHNV and CDR2 YYDKDF (reference sequence). The CDR3 is 16 residues long. V dropped 2 bases and J dropped 0 bases, with 11 bases sitting between them. The DNA of the CDR3 is TGTGCCACCAGCAGAAGCCGACTGAACTCTGGAAACACCATATATTTT. Translating it yields CATSRSRLNSGNTIYF.

This clonotype was counted ten times or more. The V gene is TRBV3-1, the J gene TRBJ2-7; D gene uncertain. The CDR3 runs 12 residues. CDR1 and CDR2 from the germline V gene are LGHDT and YNNKEL (reference sequence). The V end lost 2 bases, the J end lost 8 bases, and 10 bases lay between the germline ends. This CDR3 reads CASSQYSVQQYF. CDR3 sequence (DNA): TGTGCCAGCAGCCAATATTCGGTTCAGCAGTACTTC.